This T cell receptor beta chain was sequenced during a study of shared clonotypes between healthy human individuals. Study-wide findings and caveats: The diversity represented, both genetic and in exposure history, was limited by few donors. Generation probabilities of non-shared clonotypes were lower (relative to those shared by all four donors).

This CDR3 has 13 amino acids. Trimming removed 4 bases from V and 3 bases from J, with 10 bases in between. The germline CDR1 and CDR2 sequences are MGHRA and YSYEKL. The assay was immunoSEQ multiplex PCR, and TCRdb's table has in-frame clones only and misses some. The sample carries some 1 million clones, about 75% recorded once. Of note for this clone: Its antigen is unidentified.

The source of this sequence is a man between 18 and 35 years old in good health. The V gene is TRBV4-1, the J gene TRBJ2-7; possible D gene TRBD2, 5 bases. Specimen: memory CD4+ T cells sorted from blood. As to subset: CD45RA-negative fraction. In DNA, the CDR3 is TGCGCCAGCAGCCCTAACGCGGGCTACGAGCAGTACTTC. It codes for CASSPNAGYEQYF.